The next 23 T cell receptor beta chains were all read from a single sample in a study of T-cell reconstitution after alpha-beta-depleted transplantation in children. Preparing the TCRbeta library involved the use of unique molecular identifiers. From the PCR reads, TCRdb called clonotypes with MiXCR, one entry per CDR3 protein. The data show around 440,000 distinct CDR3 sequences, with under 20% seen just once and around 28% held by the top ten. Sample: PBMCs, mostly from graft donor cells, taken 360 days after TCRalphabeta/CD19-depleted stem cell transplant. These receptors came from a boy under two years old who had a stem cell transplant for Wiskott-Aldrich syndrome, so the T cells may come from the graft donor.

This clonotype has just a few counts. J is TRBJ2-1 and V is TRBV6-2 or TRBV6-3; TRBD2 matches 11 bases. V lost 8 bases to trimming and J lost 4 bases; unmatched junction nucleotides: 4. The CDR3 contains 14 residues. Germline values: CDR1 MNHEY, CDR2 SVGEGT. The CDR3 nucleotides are TGTGCCAGCCGACTAGCGGGGAGATACAATGAGCAGTTCTTC. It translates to CASRLAGRYNEQFF.

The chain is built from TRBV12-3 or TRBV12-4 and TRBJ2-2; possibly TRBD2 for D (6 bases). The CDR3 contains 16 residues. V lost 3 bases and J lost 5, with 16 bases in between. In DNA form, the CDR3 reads TGTGCCAGCAGTTTCTTTCAGGGACTCGTAACCGGGGAGCTGTTTTTT. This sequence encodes CASSFFQGLVTGELFF.

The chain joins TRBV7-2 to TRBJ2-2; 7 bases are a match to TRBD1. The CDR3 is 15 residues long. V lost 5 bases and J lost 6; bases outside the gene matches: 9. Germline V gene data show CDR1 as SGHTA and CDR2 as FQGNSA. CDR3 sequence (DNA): TGTGCCAGCAGCGATACGAGGGGACAGTCCGGGGAGCTGTTTTTT. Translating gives CASSDTRGQSGELFF.

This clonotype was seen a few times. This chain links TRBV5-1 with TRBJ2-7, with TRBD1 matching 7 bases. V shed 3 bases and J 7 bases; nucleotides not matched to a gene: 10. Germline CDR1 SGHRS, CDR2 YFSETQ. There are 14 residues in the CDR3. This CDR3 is CASSWDSYEGEQYF. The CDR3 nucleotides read TGCGCCAGCAGCTGGGACAGTTATGAGGGGGAGCAGTACTTC.

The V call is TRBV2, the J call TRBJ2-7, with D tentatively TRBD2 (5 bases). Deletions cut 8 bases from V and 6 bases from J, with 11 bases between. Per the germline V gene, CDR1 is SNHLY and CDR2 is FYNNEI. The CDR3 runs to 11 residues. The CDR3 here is CASRYEGEQYF. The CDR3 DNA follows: TGTGCCAGCCGTTACGAGGGCGAGCAGTACTTC.

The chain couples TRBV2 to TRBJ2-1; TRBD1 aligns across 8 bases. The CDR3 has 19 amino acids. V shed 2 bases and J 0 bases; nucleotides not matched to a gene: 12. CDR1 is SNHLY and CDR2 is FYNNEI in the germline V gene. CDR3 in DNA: TGTGCCAGCAGTGAACGCAGGGGGCGCCCCCCCAGCTCCTACAATGAGCAGTTCTTC. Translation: CASSERRGRPPSSYNEQFF.

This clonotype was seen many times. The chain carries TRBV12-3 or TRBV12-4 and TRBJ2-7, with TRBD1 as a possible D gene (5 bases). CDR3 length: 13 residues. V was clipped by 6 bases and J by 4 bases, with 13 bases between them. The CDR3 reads CASSYLQGYEQYF. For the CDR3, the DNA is TGTGCCAGCAGCTATCTCCAGGGTTACGAGCAGTACTTC.

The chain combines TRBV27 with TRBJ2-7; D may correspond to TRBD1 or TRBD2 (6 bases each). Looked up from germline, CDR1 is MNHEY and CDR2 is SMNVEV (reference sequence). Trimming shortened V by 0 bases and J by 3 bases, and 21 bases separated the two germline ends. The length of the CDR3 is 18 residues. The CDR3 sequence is CASSLSHITIKGGYEQYF. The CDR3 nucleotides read TGTGCCAGCAGTTTATCTCATATAACGATAAAGGGGGGCTACGAGCAGTACTTC.

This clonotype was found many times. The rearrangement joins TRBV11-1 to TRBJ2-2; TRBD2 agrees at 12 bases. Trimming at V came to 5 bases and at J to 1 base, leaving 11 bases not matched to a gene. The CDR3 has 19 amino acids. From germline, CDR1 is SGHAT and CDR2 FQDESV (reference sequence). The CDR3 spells CASSQPTSGGVWNTGELFF. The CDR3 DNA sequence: TGTGCCAGCAGCCAACCGACTAGCGGGGGAGTCTGGAACACCGGGGAGCTGTTTTTT.

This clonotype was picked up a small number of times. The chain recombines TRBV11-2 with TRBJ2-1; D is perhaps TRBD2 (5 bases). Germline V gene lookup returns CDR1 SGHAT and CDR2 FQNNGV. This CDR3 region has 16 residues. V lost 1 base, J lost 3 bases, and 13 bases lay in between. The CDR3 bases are TGTGCCAGCAGCTTAGGGCCCGGGGTCGGCTACAATGAGCAGTTCTTC. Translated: CASSLGPGVGYNEQFF.

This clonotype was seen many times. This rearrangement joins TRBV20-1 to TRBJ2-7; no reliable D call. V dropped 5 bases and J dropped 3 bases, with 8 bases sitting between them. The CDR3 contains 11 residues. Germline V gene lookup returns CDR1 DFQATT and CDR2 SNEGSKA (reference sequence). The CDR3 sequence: CSARRVYEQYF. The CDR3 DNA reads TGCAGTGCTCGAAGGGTCTACGAGCAGTACTTC.

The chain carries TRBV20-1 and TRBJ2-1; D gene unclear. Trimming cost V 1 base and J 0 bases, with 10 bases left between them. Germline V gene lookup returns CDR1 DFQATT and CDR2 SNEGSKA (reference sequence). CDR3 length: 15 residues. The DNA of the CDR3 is TGCAGTGCTAGAGTGCGTAGGAGCTCCTACAATGAGCAGTTCTTC. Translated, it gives CSARVRRSSYNEQFF.

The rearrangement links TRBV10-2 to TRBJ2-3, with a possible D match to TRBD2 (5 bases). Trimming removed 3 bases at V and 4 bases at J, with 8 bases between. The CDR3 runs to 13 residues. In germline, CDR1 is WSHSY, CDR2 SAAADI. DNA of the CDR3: TGCGCCAGCAGTGACCACGGGGCAGATACGCAGTATTTT. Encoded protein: CASSDHGADTQYF.

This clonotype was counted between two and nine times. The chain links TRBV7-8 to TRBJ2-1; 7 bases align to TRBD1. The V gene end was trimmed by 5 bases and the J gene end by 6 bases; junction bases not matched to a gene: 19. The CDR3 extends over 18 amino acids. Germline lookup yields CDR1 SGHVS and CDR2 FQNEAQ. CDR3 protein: CASSQGTLTGELGNEQFF. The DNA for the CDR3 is TGTGCCAGCAGCCAGGGTACCCTTACAGGGGAACTCGGCAATGAGCAGTTCTTC.

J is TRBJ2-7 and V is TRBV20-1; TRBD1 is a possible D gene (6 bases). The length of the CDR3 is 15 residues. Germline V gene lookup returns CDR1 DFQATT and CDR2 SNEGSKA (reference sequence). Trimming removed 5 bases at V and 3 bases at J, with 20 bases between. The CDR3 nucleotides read TGCAGTGCTGGCGGACAGACGGTGCGGGTCTACGAGCAGTACTTC. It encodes CSAGGQTVRVYEQYF.

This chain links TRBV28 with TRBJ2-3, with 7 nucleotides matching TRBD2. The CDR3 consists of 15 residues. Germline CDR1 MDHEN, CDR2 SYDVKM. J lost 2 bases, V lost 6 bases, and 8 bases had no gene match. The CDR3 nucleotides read TGTGCCAGCAGCTCCTGGACTAGAACCACAGATACGCAGTATTTT. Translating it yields CASSSWTRTTDTQYF.

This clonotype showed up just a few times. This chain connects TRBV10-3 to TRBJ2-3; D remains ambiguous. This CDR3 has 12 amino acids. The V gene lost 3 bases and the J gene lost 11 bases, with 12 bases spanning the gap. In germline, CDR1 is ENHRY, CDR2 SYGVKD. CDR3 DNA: TGTGCCATCAGTGAATCCCAAGAAAGGCAGTATTTT. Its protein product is CAISESQERQYF.

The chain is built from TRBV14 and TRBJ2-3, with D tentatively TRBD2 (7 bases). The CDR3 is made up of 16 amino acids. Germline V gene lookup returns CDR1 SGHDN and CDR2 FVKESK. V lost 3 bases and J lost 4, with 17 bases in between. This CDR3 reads CASSHLRGAAPDTQYF. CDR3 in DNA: TGTGCCAGCAGCCACCTCCGGGGGGCGGCCCCAGATACGCAGTATTTT.

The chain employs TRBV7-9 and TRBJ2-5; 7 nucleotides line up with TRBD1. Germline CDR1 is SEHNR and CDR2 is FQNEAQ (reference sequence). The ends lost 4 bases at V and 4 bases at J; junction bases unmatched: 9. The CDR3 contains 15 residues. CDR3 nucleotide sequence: TGTGCCAGCAGCTCGGACAGGAAGGTAGCAGAGACCCAGTACTTC. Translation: CASSSDRKVAETQYF.

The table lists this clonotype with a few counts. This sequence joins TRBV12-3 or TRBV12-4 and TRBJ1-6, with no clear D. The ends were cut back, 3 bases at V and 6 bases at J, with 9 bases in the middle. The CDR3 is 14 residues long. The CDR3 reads CASSFGTVNSPLHF. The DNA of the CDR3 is TGTGCCAGCAGTTTTGGAACGGTTAATTCACCCCTCCACTTT.

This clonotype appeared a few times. The CDR3 region is CASSRKKTVYGYTF. CDR3 sequence (DNA): TGTGCCAGCAGCCGCAAAAAGACAGTCTATGGCTACACCTTC. The rearrangement joins TRBV13 to TRBJ1-2, with D perhaps matching TRBD1 (5 bases). Trimming removed 5 bases at V and 4 bases at J, with 14 bases between. Germline V CDR1 and CDR2: PRHDT, FYEKMQ (reference sequence). CDR3 length: 14 amino acids.

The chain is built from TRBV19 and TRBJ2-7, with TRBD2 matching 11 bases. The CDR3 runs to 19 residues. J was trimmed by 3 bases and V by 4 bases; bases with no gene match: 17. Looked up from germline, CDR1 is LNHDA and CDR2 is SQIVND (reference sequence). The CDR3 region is CASSTYAGASGRRFYEQYF. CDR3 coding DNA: TGTGCCAGTAGTACGTATGCAGGGGCTAGCGGGAGGAGATTCTACGAGCAGTACTTC.

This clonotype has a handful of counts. CDR3 bases: TGTGCCAGCAGCTTAATCGGGCGTTCTCCCCTCGGATACGAGCAGTACTTC. It is translated as CASSLIGRSPLGYEQYF. This rearrangement joins TRBV7-9 to TRBJ2-7; D is undetermined. Germline V gene data show CDR1 as SEHNR and CDR2 as FQNEAQ (reference sequence). V was shortened by 2 bases and J by 4 bases, with 21 bases between the two germline ends. This CDR3 has 17 residues.